These 29 T cell receptor beta chains came from one sample sequenced in a study of blood T cell repertoires in COVID-19. Sequencing used immunoSEQ multiplex PCR; TCRdb keeps in-frame clones, though not all of them. The sample carries around 300,000 clones, 89% recorded once. Input material: PBMCs or T cells enriched from blood (not recorded which). The receptors were sampled from a woman aged 40 to 55 who had recovered from COVID-19.

The V call is TRBV19, the J call TRBJ2-5; 9 bases are shared with TRBD2. V trimming: 5 bases; J trimming: 5 bases; junction bases outside the gene matches: 12. The CDR3 contains 16 residues. Looked up from germline, CDR1 is LNHDA and CDR2 is SQIVND (reference sequence). In nucleotides, the CDR3 is TGTGCCAGTAGTGTCACTAGCGGGCCTTCGGGGGAGACCCAGTACTTC. Amino acids: CASSVTSGPSGETQYF.

The chain combines TRBV5-1 with TRBJ2-1; the match to TRBD1 covers 10 bases. The CDR3 spans 14 residues. V was clipped by 4 bases and J by 7 bases; unmatched bases: 5. Germline V gives CDR1 SGHRS, CDR2 YFSETQ. This CDR3 reads CASSPGTGVNEQFF. The DNA for the CDR3 is TGCGCCAGCAGCCCCGGGACAGGGGTGAATGAGCAGTTCTTC.

The chain links TRBV7-3 to TRBJ1-4, with TRBD1 matching over 9 bases. Per germline, CDR1 SGHTA and CDR2 FQGTGA. CDR3 length: 16 residues. V shed 4 bases, J shed 7 bases, and the junction held 10 bases outside the gene matches. The CDR3 loop is CASSSPATGGCEKLFF. CDR3 DNA: TGTGCCAGCAGCTCCCCAGCGACAGGGGGTTGTGAAAAACTGTTTTTT. The whole variable domain, remainder taken from reference TRBV7-3 and TRBJ1-4, is GAGVSQTPSNKVTEKGKYVELRCDPISGHTALYWYRQSLGQGPEFLIYFQGTGAADDSGLPNDRFFAVRPEGSVSTLKIQRTERGDSAVYLCASSSPATGGCEKLFFGSGTQLSVL.

The chain recombines TRBV19 with TRBJ2-3, with 8 bases that match TRBD1. The CDR3 sequence is 15 residues long. V shed 6 bases, J shed 4 bases, and the junction held 9 bases outside the gene matches. CDR1 LNHDA and CDR2 SQIVND come from the germline V gene (reference sequence). Written as DNA, the CDR3 is TGTGCCAGTAGGCCCTCAGGGGGCATGGCAGATACGCAGTATTTT. Amino acid sequence: CASRPSGGMADTQYF.

The chain has TRBV12-5 and TRBJ2-7, with 7 bases aligning to TRBD1. The germline gives CDR1 LGHNT, CDR2 FRNRAP. The CDR3 runs 15 residues. V dropped 1 base and J dropped 3; count of bases not matched to a gene: 6. As DNA, the CDR3 is TGTGCTAGTGGTTTGGACACAGGGGTCCGCTACGAGCAGTACTTC. The encoded protein is CASGLDTGVRYEQYF.

The CDR3 spells CASSRQGPNYGYTF. The CDR3 DNA sequence: TGTGCCAGCAGCCGACAGGGCCCCAACTATGGCTACACCTTC. The V call is TRBV6-6, the J call TRBJ1-2; TRBD1 matches 7 bases. The V segment lost 6 bases and the J segment 2 bases; nucleotides outside the gene matches: 6. The CDR3 has 14 amino acids. Germline CDR1 MNHNY, CDR2 SVGAGI (reference sequence).

This clone was detected a few times. The V gene is TRBV2, the J gene TRBJ2-7; 10 bases are a match to TRBD1. This CDR3 contains 14 residues. Germline V gene data show CDR1 as SNHLY and CDR2 as FYNNEI. Trimming took 8 bases from V and 2 from J; bases not matched to a gene: 6. The CDR3 is CASRGGTGAYEQYF. CDR3 DNA: TGTGCCAGCCGCGGCGGGACAGGGGCCTACGAGCAGTACTTC.

The chain carries TRBV19 and TRBJ1-5; 7 bases map to TRBD1. The V gene's germline CDR1 is LNHDA and CDR2 SQIVND (reference sequence). Trimming at V came to 4 bases and at J to 1 base, leaving 7 bases not matched to a gene. This CDR3 is 16 amino acids long. DNA of the CDR3: TGTGCCAGTAGTACCCTGACAGGGACCAGCAATCAGCCCCAGCATTTT. Translating gives CASSTLTGTSNQPQHF.

The J gene is TRBJ2-3, the V gene TRBV2; 13 positions match TRBD2. V lost 8 bases and J lost 8; bases outside the gene matches: 13. The CDR3 is 16 residues long. Germline CDR1 SNHLY, CDR2 FYNNEI. In DNA, the CDR3 is TGTGCCAGCGGCGGGACTAGCGGGGTGCCTCCTGGTACGCAGTATTTT. This gives the protein CASGGTSGVPPGTQYF.

The rearrangement joins TRBV2 to TRBJ1-1; D is ambiguous. The CDR3 runs 13 residues. CDR1 and CDR2 (germline): SNHLY, FYNNEI. V lost 5 bases, J lost 0 bases, and 7 bases lay in between. This CDR3 is CASSSVMNTEAFF. The CDR3 nucleotides read TGTGCCAGCAGTTCAGTGATGAACACTGAAGCTTTCTTT.

The chain is built from TRBV28 and TRBJ1-2, with TRBD1 matching 7 bases. V dropped 4 bases and J dropped 8; count of bases not matched to a gene: 4. This CDR3 spans 12 amino acids. Germline assignment: CDR1 MDHEN and CDR2 SYDVKM. The DNA of the CDR3 is TGTGCCAGCAGTTCGACGGACAGGGGCTACACCTTC. It is translated as CASSSTDRGYTF.

The V and J genes are TRBV10-3 and TRBJ2-1; 11 bases align to TRBD1. The CDR3 consists of 16 residues. V lost 0 bases, J lost 10 bases, and 8 bases stayed unmatched. CDR1 is ENHRY, CDR2 SYGVKD, per germline. The CDR3 nucleotides read TGTGCCATCAGTGAGTCTTGGACAGGGGGCTCAGGAGAGCAGTTCTTC. The encoded protein is CAISESWTGGSGEQFF.

The chain recombines TRBV5-1 with TRBJ1-1; TRBD1 agrees at 9 bases. This CDR3 contains 14 residues. From germline, CDR1 is SGHRS and CDR2 YFSETQ. Germline trimming cut 3 bases from V and 6 bases from J; bases unmatched to any gene: 6. CDR3 DNA: TGCGCCAGCAGCTACGGACAGGGGAGGGCTGAAGCTTTCTTT. This encodes CASSYGQGRAEAFF.

The chain recombines TRBV18 with TRBJ1-1, with no clear D. The V end was cut by 3 bases, the J end by 0 bases, with 5 bases between. Per the germline V gene, CDR1 is KGHSH and CDR2 is LQKENI. This CDR3 has 13 residues. CDR3 protein: CASSPRVNTEAFF. Here the CDR3 DNA reads TGTGCCAGCTCACCCCGGGTGAACACTGAAGCTTTCTTT.

The chain combines TRBV5-1 with TRBJ1-2; 7 positions agree with TRBD1. Germline CDR1 and CDR2: SGHRS and YFSETQ. This CDR3 has 15 amino acids. Trimming took 1 base from V and 3 from J; bases not matched to a gene: 6. CDR3 sequence reads: CASSLYPGTDYGYTF. CDR3 DNA: TGCGCCAGCAGCTTGTACCCCGGGACAGACTATGGCTACACCTTC.

The chain combines TRBV19 with TRBJ1-1, with D possibly matching TRBD1 (6 bases). Trimming stripped 4 bases from V and 3 bases from J, with 18 bases between. The CDR3 is made up of 16 amino acids. CDR1 is LNHDA and CDR2 is SQIVND in the germline V gene (reference sequence). The CDR3 region has the DNA TGTGCCAGTAGTAGGGAGGGGGGGCGGTTATACACTGAAGCTTTCTTT. Its protein is CASSREGGRLYTEAFF.

This clone was found a few times. The chain employs TRBV7-9 and TRBJ2-3, with D possibly being TRBD2 (6 bases). Germline V gene data show CDR1 as SEHNR and CDR2 as FQNEAQ (reference sequence). V was cut by 4 bases and J by 0 bases, with 17 bases left in between. The CDR3 loop spans 17 amino acids. CDR3 sequence: CASSSMGGHLSTDTQYF. CDR3 DNA sequence: TGTGCCAGCAGCTCGATGGGAGGCCACCTGAGCACAGATACGCAGTATTTT.

The CDR3 nucleotides are TGCGCCAGCAGCCAGGACAGGGGTTCGAGTGGCTACACCTTC. This translates into CASSQDRGSSGYTF. The chain has TRBV5-1 and TRBJ1-2; 9 positions agree with TRBD1. The germline V gene encodes CDR1 SGHRS and CDR2 YFSETQ. The ends lost 4 bases at V and 7 bases at J; junction bases unmatched: 8. The CDR3 sequence is 14 residues long. The full variable domain, with the rest looked up from reference TRBV5-1 and TRBJ1-2, is KAGVTQTPRYLIKTRGQQVTLSCSPISGHRSVSWYQQTPGQGLQFLFEYFSETQRNKGNFPGRFSGRQFSNSRSEMNVSTLELGDSALYLCASSQDRGSSGYTFGSGTRLTVV.

The genes are TRBV5-4 and TRBJ2-1; D uncertain. V was shortened by 0 bases and J by 0 bases, with 10 bases between the two germline ends. CDR1 and CDR2 from the germline V gene are SGHNT and YYREEE (reference sequence). The CDR3 consists of 16 residues. Here the CDR3 DNA reads TGTGCCAGCAGCTTGGAGGCGGTTGTCTCCTACAATGAGCAGTTCTTC. It translates to CASSLEAVVSYNEQFF.

V is TRBV19 and J is TRBJ2-4, with TRBD1 matching 8 bases. J lost 8 bases, V lost 2 bases, and 2 bases had no gene match. CDR1 is LNHDA, CDR2 SQIVND, per germline (reference sequence). CDR3 length: 13 residues. CDR3 coding DNA: TGTGCCAGTAGTATAAACAGGGGGGACATTCAGTACTTC. Its translation: CASSINRGDIQYF. Full variable domain (outside the CDR3, taken from reference TRBV19 and TRBJ2-4): DGGITQSPKYLFRKEGQNVTLSCEQNLNHDAMYWYRQDPGQGLRLIYYSQIVNDFQKGDIAEGYSVSREKKESFPLTVTSAQKNPTAFYLCASSINRGDIQYFGAGTRLSVL.

The chain couples TRBV10-3 to TRBJ1-2; D remains unclear. Germline lookup yields CDR1 ENHRY and CDR2 SYGVKD. CDR3 size: 12 residues. V lost 5 bases, J lost 8 bases, and 12 bases lay in between. The CDR3 reads CAISREEYGYTF. The CDR3 DNA reads TGTGCCATCAGTAGGGAGGAGTACGGCTACACCTTC.

The J gene is TRBJ2-5, the V gene TRBV7-2, with unresolved D. Trimming stripped 1 base from V and 5 bases from J, with 14 bases between. The germline CDR1 and CDR2 sequences are SGHTA and FQGNSA. The CDR3 spans 15 residues. CDR3 sequence (DNA): TGTGCCAGCAGCTTAGGTAGTAGCATCGGGGAGACCCAGTACTTC. Amino acid sequence: CASSLGSSIGETQYF.

The CDR3 nucleotides read TGTGCCAGCAGCTTACTCGCGGGGAACTCTGGAAACACCATATATTTT. Its translation is CASSLLAGNSGNTIYF. The chain recombines TRBV11-2 with TRBJ1-3; D gene uncertain. The V gene's germline CDR1 is SGHAT and CDR2 FQNNGV. Trimming removed 2 bases from V and 0 bases from J, with 11 bases in between. The CDR3 length is 16 residues. Full variable domain (missing parts from reference TRBV11-2 and TRBJ1-3): EAGVAQSPRYKIIEKRQSVAFWCNPISGHATLYWYQQILGQGPKLLIQFQNNGVVDDSQLPKDRFSAERLKGVDSTLKIQPAKLEDSAVYLCASSLLAGNSGNTIYFGEGSWLTVV.

This clone occurred a few times. V gene TRBV15 combines with J gene TRBJ1-1; TRBD1 matches at 10 bases. CDR3 length equals 16 residues. V lost 1 base and J lost 5; bases outside the gene matches: 7. CDR1 and CDR2 from the germline V gene are LNHNV and YYDKDF (reference sequence). The CDR3 loop is CATSRVRGTGVTEAFF. The CDR3 DNA reads TGTGCCACCAGCAGAGTCAGGGGGACAGGGGTGACTGAAGCTTTCTTT.

J is TRBJ1-1 and V is TRBV10-3; perhaps TRBD1 as D (5 bases). Trimming left V 2 bases short and J 2 bases short, with 18 bases between. In germline, CDR1 is ENHRY, CDR2 SYGVKD. The CDR3 is 17 residues long. The chain's CDR3 is CAISEPVEWTTNTEAFF. The CDR3 nucleotides read TGTGCCATCAGTGAGCCGGTTGAATGGACAACTAACACTGAAGCTTTCTTT.

V and J are TRBV3-1 (or the pseudogene TRBV3-2) and TRBJ2-3, with 8 bases fitting TRBD2. J lost 1 base, V lost 6 bases, and 6 bases had no gene match. The CDR3 extends over 15 amino acids. Germline values: CDR1 LGHDT, CDR2 YNNKEL (reference sequence). CDR3 region: CASRAEGLGTDTQYF. In nucleotides, the CDR3 is TGTGCCAGCAGGGCGGAGGGACTAGGCACAGATACGCAGTATTTT.

The chain has TRBV5-1 and TRBJ2-3; TRBD2 matches 7 bases. Trimming took 0 bases from V and 0 from J; bases not matched to a gene: 4. Germline CDR1 and CDR2: SGHRS and YFSETQ. The CDR3 runs to 16 residues. The chain's CDR3 is CASSLEARESTDTQYF. The CDR3 region has the DNA TGCGCCAGCAGCTTGGAGGCGCGGGAGAGCACAGATACGCAGTATTTT.

The CDR3 is CASKAGTYSNQPQHF. CDR3 nucleotide sequence: TGTGCCAGCAAGGCGGGTACCTATAGCAATCAGCCCCAGCATTTT. This chain links TRBV2 with TRBJ1-5; D unresolved. V was shortened by 7 bases and J by 0 bases, with 13 bases between the two germline ends. CDR3 length: 15 residues. Germline V CDR1 and CDR2: SNHLY, FYNNEI.

The rearrangement joins TRBV27 to TRBJ1-2; TRBD1 matches 10 bases. Germline trimming cut 5 bases from V and 6 bases from J; bases unmatched to any gene: 12. Germline assignment: CDR1 MNHEY and CDR2 SMNVEV (reference sequence). This CDR3 comprises 16 residues. CDR3 DNA: TGTGCCAGCAGTCCCCTTGGGACAGGGGTTATTAATGGCTACACCTTC. It codes for CASSPLGTGVINGYTF.